The clone carrying this TCR beta chain was seen at least ten times. Those donors who had ophthalmopathy presented with moderate-to-severe activity, a CAS of ≥3, a NOSPECS of ≥4 and a duration under 3 months. Other autoimmune diseases, uncontrolled infections, pregnancy and lactation each led to patient exclusion. For repertoire sequencing, the TCR beta CDR3 regions were amplified from RNA transcripts. The library came from an HTBI-primed first-round RT-PCR and a second-round multiplex PCR. TCRdb re-analysed the multiplex PCR reads in MiXCR, keeping a single row per CDR3 protein. The sample shows about 640,000 distinct CDR3 sequences, 35% to 45% of them seen only once. The V end was cut by 6 bases, the J end by 4 bases, with 6 bases between. CDR3 length equals 11 residues. Per the germline V gene, CDR1 is MNHNY and CDR2 is SVGAGI (reference sequence). This specimen comes from a study of Graves' ophthalmopathy and Graves' hyperthyroidism. For the study at large: Ahead of any treatment, peripheral blood was obtained at the initial diagnosis.

The sequenced material came from peripheral blood. The sequence came from an adult man with Graves' ophthalmopathy. The rearrangement joins TRBV6-6 to TRBJ2-5; D remains ambiguous. The CDR3 bases are TGTGCCAGCAGCACTCCAGAGACCCAGTACTTC. It yields the protein CASSTPETQYF.